This T cell receptor beta chain was found in a study of T cells in Graves' hyperthyroidism and ophthalmopathy. Study results and limitations: Using 13 V-J features, a model discriminated ophthalmopathy from stable hyperthyroidism. Ophthalmopathy was model-predicted a median roughly 6.5 months pre-onset.

Graves' hyperthyroidism was deemed stable given no ophthalmopathy progression within 18 months. RNA transcripts were the template for amplifying TCR beta CDR3 regions. Primed by the HTBI set, a first-round RT-PCR was run on the TCR CDR3. TCRdb re-called the multiplex PCR reads through MiXCR, storing one row per CDR3 protein. This repertoire shows 300,000 to 500,000 distinct CDR3 sequences, about 15% found once; its top ten account for approximately 30%. The germline gives CDR1 SQVTM, CDR2 ANQGSEA. V was cut by 4 bases and J by 1 base, with 10 bases left in between. The CDR3 runs to 13 residues. This clonotype has only a few counts. Antigen: not known.

Sequencing was done on a sample of blood. The gene calls are TRBV29-1 and TRBJ1-1; no clear D. The source of this sequence is a woman aged 25 to 39 with Graves' hyperthyroidism. Here the CDR3 reads CSVVVARNTEAFF. DNA for the CDR3: TGCAGCGTTGTTGTGGCCCGGAACACTGAAGCTTTCTTT.